Listed below are T cell receptor beta chains from one sample, sequenced in a study of Ad26.COV2.S vaccination and SARS-CoV-2 variants. Data came from immunoSEQ multiplex PCR; TCRdb stores just in-frame clones and leaves some out. In the table there are over 300,000 clones, roughly 85% of which are singletons. The sequenced sample was peripheral blood, obtained in a trial of Ad26.COV2.S vaccine versus placebo. Receptor source: a person between 18 and 65 years old who received the Ad26.COV2.S COVID-19 vaccine or a placebo. The CDR3 runs from the conserved cysteine through the conserved F or W. A D gene is named only where the DNA matches it firmly. Size tells how often a clone was seen (once, few, many) or the class of an expanded clone, and some rows leave it out.

V	J	size	D	DNA	CDR3
TRBV6-4	TRBJ2-3	once	NA	TGTGCCAGCAGTGAAGCTTATGGCGGGGGGCCAGGGGGGACGCAGTATTTT	CASSEAYGGGPGGTQYF
TRBV7-2	TRBJ2-1	NA	TRBD2	TGTGCCAGCAGATACGGACTAGTGGGGCAGTGGGAGCAGTTCTTC	CASRYGLVGQWEQFF
TRBV24-1	TRBJ2-2	once	TRBD2	TGTGCCACCAGTGATCCTAGCGGGAGGGTGAAGACCGGGGAGCTGTTTTTT	CATSDPSGRVKTGELFF
TRBV4-3	TRBJ1-2	NA	NA	TGCGCCAGCAGCCAAGACCTTTCTGGCGGTGGCTACACCTTC	CASSQDLSGGGYTF
TRBV5-1	TRBJ1-4	NA	NA	TGCGCCAGCAGCTTGGTTGGGGGTAATGAAAAACTGTTTTTT	CASSLVGGNEKLFF
TRBV7-2	TRBJ2-1	few	NA	TGTGCCAGCAGCCCCCTTACCTCTGTGGGGGAGCAGTTCTTC	CASSPLTSVGEQFF
TRBV29-1	TRBJ1-2	NA	NA	TGCAGCGTTGACGAACAAGCGTATGGCTACACCTTC	CSVDEQAYGYTF
TRBV2	TRBJ2-5	few	NA	TGTGCCAGCAGAACGGGGCTTTACCAAGAGACCCAGTACTTC	CASRTGLYQETQYF
TRBV24-1	TRBJ2-1	NA	TRBD2	TGTGCCACCAGTGAGTCCCCGGGGCGGGGGGATTTCAATGAGCAGTTCTTC	CATSESPGRGDFNEQFF
TRBV6-2/TRBV6-3	TRBJ1-2	NA	NA	TGTGCCAGCAGCCAACGGACTGTGCGGTATGGCTACACCTTC	CASSQRTVRYGYTF
TRBV27	TRBJ2-7	once	TRBD2	TGTGCCACCGGAGCGGGGGGGCTCCCCTACGAGCAGTACTTC	CATGAGGLPYEQYF
TRBV29-1	TRBJ2-3	NA	NA	TGCAGCGTCCGGGCCTTGGGGCAGTATTTT	CSVRALGQYF
TRBV14	TRBJ1-6	few	NA	TGTGCCAGCAGCCAAGATCTTTGGGGTAGAACACCCCTCCACTTT	CASSQDLWGRTPLHF
TRBV7-2	TRBJ2-1	NA	NA	TGTGCCAGCAGCTTAGGATGGGGGCTAAATTCCTACAATGAGCAGTTCTTC	CASSLGWGLNSYNEQFF
TRBV5-1	TRBJ1-2	once	TRBD1	TGCGCCAGCAGCTTCGGACAGGGCGGGGGTCTATATGGCTACACCTTC	CASSFGQGGGLYGYTF
TRBV25-1	TRBJ1-3	once	NA	TGTGCCAGCACGTCGGTAATTGCTGGAAACACCATATATTTT	CASTSVIAGNTIYF
TRBV7-9	TRBJ1-5	NA	TRBD1	TGTGCCAGCAGCTTAGGAACGGGACAGCCACTTCAGCCCCAGCATTTT	CASSLGTGQPLQPQHF
TRBV5-1	TRBJ1-5	NA	NA	TGCGCCAGCAGCTTGGAGTTAGGCAGAACGCCCCAGCATTTT	CASSLELGRTPQHF
TRBV5-1	TRBJ1-5	NA	NA	TGCGCCAGCAGCTTGTTCGCGGGAGGGCAGCCCCAGCATTTT	CASSLFAGGQPQHF
TRBV6-5	TRBJ1-3	many	NA	TGTGCCAGCAGCCTACTCAGCTCTGGAAACACCATATATTTT	CASSLLSSGNTIYF
TRBV12-5	TRBJ2-3	once	TRBD2	TGTGCTAGTGGTTTAGCGGGGGGACTCACAGATACGCAGTATTTT	CASGLAGGLTDTQYF
TRBV19	TRBJ2-7	once	TRBD2	TGTGCCAGTAGTATAGGTAGCGGGAGTACCTACGAGCAGTACTTC	CASSIGSGSTYEQYF
TRBV6-5	TRBJ1-2	NA	NA	TGTGCCACCCAGGGAGGGACCAACTATGGCTACACCTTC	CATQGGTNYGYTF
TRBV28	TRBJ1-6	NA	NA	TGTGCCAGCAGTTCCCCCAATTCACCCCTCCACTTT	CASSSPNSPLHF
TRBV5-1	TRBJ2-1	NA	NA	TGCGCCAGCAAATCGGCGAGCTCCTACAATGAGCAGTTCTTC	CASKSASSYNEQFF
TRBV27	TRBJ1-2	NA	TRBD1	TGTGCCAGCAGTTCGGGACAGGGACTTCACTACACCTTC	CASSSGQGLHYTF
TRBV7-9	TRBJ2-6	NA	TRBD2	TGTGCCGGGGGGGTACAGGAGTACTCTGGGGCCAACGTCCTGACTTTC	CAGGVQEYSGANVLTF
TRBV5-1	TRBJ1-6	NA	NA	TGCGCCAGCAGCTTGGAGGGGATGTCCTATAATTCACCCCTCCACTTT	CASSLEGMSYNSPLHF
TRBV11-3	TRBJ1-6	NA	NA	TGTGCCAGCGCCGGGACACTTCCTAATTCACCCCTCCACTTT	CASAGTLPNSPLHF
TRBV28	TRBJ2-1	NA	NA	TGTGCCAGCAGTCCCGGTTCATCAGGGAGCTCCTACAATGAGCAGTTCTTC	CASSPGSSGSSYNEQFF
TRBV7-9	TRBJ2-2	few	TRBD1	TGTGCCAGCAGCCCACAGGGGAAAGGCACCGGGGAGCTGTTTTTT	CASSPQGKGTGELFF
TRBV7-9	TRBJ2-1	NA	TRBD2	TGTGCCAGCTTAGTGGGGGAGGGTGAGCAGTTCTTC	CASLVGEGEQFF
TRBV2	TRBJ2-1	NA	NA	TGTGCCAGCAGCCCACGGAGCGGGGAGCAGTTCTTC	CASSPRSGEQFF
TRBV19	TRBJ1-5	NA	NA	TGTGCCAGTAGTTTCGGCCCAGAAAATCAGCCCCAGCATTTT	CASSFGPENQPQHF
TRBV12-3/TRBV12-4	TRBJ2-3	NA	TRBD1	TGTGCCAGCAGTTGGACAGGAGATACGCAGTATTTT	CASSWTGDTQYF
TRBV6-5	TRBJ2-3	NA	NA	TGTGCCAGCAGTCACAGTGACAGCACAGATACGCAGTATTTT	CASSHSDSTDTQYF
TRBV9	TRBJ2-3	NA	NA	TGTGCCAGCAGCGTAGGGTACGGTGGAGATACGCAGTATTTT	CASSVGYGGDTQYF
TRBV9	TRBJ1-1	NA	TRBD1	TGTGCCAGCAGCGTAGAGGGTGGACAGGGACGAAAAGCTTTCTTT	CASSVEGGQGRKAFF
TRBV12-3/TRBV12-4	TRBJ1-2	NA	NA	TGTGCCAGCAGCAAGATGGGGGTGAGAGGCTACACCTTC	CASSKMGVRGYTF
TRBV5-5	TRBJ2-3	NA	NA	TGTGCCAGCAGCTTGGGTAGTTTGCCAGATACGCAGTATTTT	CASSLGSLPDTQYF
TRBV11-3	TRBJ2-1	NA	NA	TGTGCCAGCAGCACCCAGTACAATGAGCAATTCTTC	CASSTQYNEQFF
TRBV14	TRBJ2-7	NA	NA	TGTGCCAGCAGCCAATGGCGGTCGTGGTACTTC	CASSQWRSWYF
TRBV7-2	TRBJ2-5	NA	NA	TGTGCCAGCAGCTCAGCCCCCCCGCTAGCTGAGACCCAGTACTTC	CASSSAPPLAETQYF
TRBV18	TRBJ2-7	NA	NA	TGTGCCAGCTCACAATGGGGGGGGCGAACCTCCTACGAGCAGTACTTC	CASSQWGGRTSYEQYF
TRBV9	TRBJ1-2	NA	TRBD1	TGTGCCAGCAGCGCGACGCCAGGGACAGAGTATGGCTACACCTTC	CASSATPGTEYGYTF
TRBV28	TRBJ2-7	NA	TRBD2	TGTGCCAGCAATAGACGGAGGGAGGGCCCCCACGAGCAGTACTTC	CASNRRREGPHEQYF
TRBV4-2	TRBJ2-5	NA	TRBD2	TGTGCCAGCAGCCAACCCGCCCCCGGGGGGGCGGAGACCCAGTACTTC	CASSQPAPGGAETQYF
TRBV14	TRBJ2-7	NA	NA	TGTGCCAGCAGCCAAGATCTACGAGGGGGTCGGAAGTACTTC	CASSQDLRGGRKYF
TRBV4-3	TRBJ2-2	NA	NA	TGCGCCAGCAGCCAACTTGCGGTTAAGAACACCGGGGAGCTGTTTTTT	CASSQLAVKNTGELFF